A selection of T cell receptor beta chains follows, all from one sample in a study of identical twins. TCRdb independently ran MiXCR on the 5' RACE reads; one entry per CDR3 protein. The table has around 240,000 distinct CDR3 sequences, about 7.3% seen once. These data also featured in a second study, about yellow fever vaccine responses in identical twins.

Source material: memory (CD45RO+) T cells sorted from blood. These receptor sequences come from a woman younger than 35 in good health. Each CDR3 is given with its conserved first and last residue. Fields, in order: V gene, clone size, D gene, J gene, CDR3 DNA, CDR3 protein. A D gene is named only where the DNA matches it firmly. Clone size is shown for a subset of rows, as once, few, many or a class of expanded clone.

TRBV23-1	NA	NA	TRBJ2-7	TGCGCCAGCGCCTGGGCAGGGGAAGTCGGCGAGCAGTACTTC	CASAWAGEVGEQYF
TRBV5-1	NA	NA	TRBJ2-2	TGCGCCAGCAGCCATAACAGGGAGCCCACCGGGGAGCTGTTTTTT	CASSHNREPTGELFF
TRBV12-3/TRBV12-4	many	TRBD1	TRBJ2-7	TGTGCCAGCAGTTTAGCGGGGGACAGCCGGTCCTACGAGCAGTACTTC	CASSLAGDSRSYEQYF
TRBV25-1	few	NA	TRBJ2-6	TGTGCCAGCAGTGAATTAGGAAGCTCTGGGGCCAACGTCCTGACTTTC	CASSELGSSGANVLTF
TRBV2	many	NA	TRBJ1-2	TGTGCCAGCAGTGAAGGGGCCTGGGGTAACTATGGCTACACCTTC	CASSEGAWGNYGYTF
TRBV6-5	few	TRBD2	TRBJ2-5	TGTGCCAGCAGTTACGGGACTAGCACAGAGACCCAGTACTTC	CASSYGTSTETQYF
TRBV5-1	few	NA	TRBJ1-1	TGCGCCAGCAGCTTGGGTCCAGCCGAAGCTTTCTTT	CASSLGPAEAFF
TRBV27	NA	NA	TRBJ2-7	TGTGCCAGCAGTTTATTTTCCCCGACAGGATACCACGAGCAGTACTTC	CASSLFSPTGYHEQYF
TRBV20-1	many	NA	TRBJ1-6	TGCAGTGCTAGAGATCAGGCGAAAACTACTAATTCACCCCTCCACTTT	CSARDQAKTTNSPLHF
TRBV21-1	NA	NA	TRBJ1-2	TGTGCCAGCAGCAAAAGTGGACAGGGACGAAGTGGCGGCTACACCTTC	CASSKSGQGRSGGYTF
TRBV12-3/TRBV12-4	few	NA	TRBJ2-5	TGTGCCAGCTCAGGGATTCAAGAGACCCAGTACTTC	CASSGIQETQYF
TRBV7-3	many	TRBD2	TRBJ2-7	TGTGCCAGCAGCCCTGGGGAGGGAGGTGCCTACGAGCAGTACTTC	CASSPGEGGAYEQYF
TRBV5-8	NA	NA	TRBJ2-2	TGTGCCAGCAGACACAGCAAACCCACCGGGGAGCTGTTTTTT	CASRHSKPTGELFF
TRBV7-3	NA	TRBD2	TRBJ2-3	TGTGCCAGCAGCCCGGCGTCAGCGGGAGTCGATACGCAGTATTTT	CASSPASAGVDTQYF
TRBV27	few	TRBD1	TRBJ1-2	TGTGCCAGCAGTTCGTTCGAAGCGGACAGGCACTATGGCTACACCTTC	CASSSFEADRHYGYTF
TRBV11-1	many	TRBD2	TRBJ2-1	TGTGCCAGCAGCTTAGGTAGCGGGGCCTACAATGAGCAGTTCTTC	CASSLGSGAYNEQFF
TRBV5-5	NA	NA	TRBJ1-1	TGTGCCAGCACACTGTCCCCGGCAACTGGAGCTTTCTTT	CASTLSPATGAFF
TRBV19	few	TRBD2	TRBJ2-5	TGTGCCAGTAGTGAACTAGCGGGGGCAGAGACCCAGTACTTC	CASSELAGAETQYF
TRBV3-1	many	NA	TRBJ1-1	TGTGCCAGCAGCCAAGGCCGATGGGCGTTGGGGACTGAAGCTTTCTTT	CASSQGRWALGTEAFF
TRBV11-2	few	NA	TRBJ2-1	TGTGCCAGCAGCTTAGGGACCTTGAGTGAGCAGTTCTTC	CASSLGTLSEQFF
TRBV5-1	few	NA	TRBJ2-5	TGCGCCAGCAGCTTGGGAGGGGACGAGACCCAGTACTTC	CASSLGGDETQYF
TRBV6-5	NA	TRBD2	TRBJ2-7	TGTGCCAGCAGGTACGACAGCAGAGGGACTAGCGGGACCTACGAGCAGTACTTC	CASRYDSRGTSGTYEQYF
TRBV5-6	few	NA	TRBJ2-7	TGTGCCAGCAGCTTGAGAGGTTATGCCTCCTACGAGCAGTACTTC	CASSLRGYASYEQYF
TRBV9	NA	TRBD2	TRBJ2-1	TGTGCCAGCAGCGTAGCGGCTAGCGGGAGACTCGGGGATGAGCAGTTCTTC	CASSVAASGRLGDEQFF
TRBV28	many	TRBD1	TRBJ2-2	TGTGCCAGCAGTTTATGGAACGAGGGGGCGAGAACCGGGGAGCTGTTTTTT	CASSLWNEGARTGELFF
TRBV6-1	many	TRBD2	TRBJ2-7	TGTGCCAGCCGGACTAGCGAGACGGGGGAGCAGTACTTC	CASRTSETGEQYF
TRBV3-1	many	TRBD1	TRBJ1-1	TGTGCCAGCAGCCAAGATTTCTCAGGGGGTATCACTGAAGCTTTCTTT	CASSQDFSGGITEAFF
TRBV20-1	many	NA	TRBJ1-4	TGCAGTGCTAGAGAACTCAGGGTTTCAACTAATGAAAAACTGTTTTTT	CSARELRVSTNEKLFF
TRBV7-9	NA	NA	TRBJ2-3	TGTGCCAGCAGCTTAGGGACGTATACGCAGTATTTT	CASSLGTYTQYF
TRBV28	few	NA	TRBJ2-1	TGTGCCAGCAGTCGGATGAAGGGTGAGCAGTTCTTC	CASSRMKGEQFF
TRBV29-1	many	NA	TRBJ2-1	TGCAGCGTAGCGAGGAGTTTTGGGAATGAGCAGTTCTTC	CSVARSFGNEQFF
TRBV5-1	few	TRBD2	TRBJ2-3	TGCGCCAGCAGCTTGGGACTAGCGGAGCCCACAGATACGCAGTATTTT	CASSLGLAEPTDTQYF
TRBV6-1	few	NA	TRBJ2-1	TGTGCCAGCAGTGCCCAGACAACCACTGAGCAGTTCTTC	CASSAQTTTEQFF
TRBV24-1	NA	NA	TRBJ2-3	TGTGCCACCAGTCCGAGCCGGGACTTCCTGGATACGCAGTATTTT	CATSPSRDFLDTQYF
TRBV6-1	NA	TRBD1	TRBJ1-1	TGTGCCAGCAGTCATCTGCGGGACAGGGCTTTGGAAGCTTTCTTT	CASSHLRDRALEAFF
TRBV24-1	NA	TRBD2	TRBJ2-1	TGTGCCAGCAGTGCGCTAGCGGGAGCCCCCGGTACCTCCTACAATGAGCAGTTCTTC	CASSALAGAPGTSYNEQFF
TRBV2	NA	TRBD2	TRBJ2-3	TGTGCCAGCAGGCTGACTAGCGGGAGTGTGACAGATACGCAGTATTTT	CASRLTSGSVTDTQYF
TRBV2	few	NA	TRBJ1-1	TGTGCCAGCAGGGCAGGGAACACTGAAGCTTTCTTT	CASRAGNTEAFF
TRBV28	few	NA	TRBJ1-2	TGTGCCAGCAGTTCCTTCCCAGGGTATGGCTACACCTTC	CASSSFPGYGYTF
TRBV27	many	NA	TRBJ1-5	TGTGCCAGCAGTTTATCAGGGACTTATAGCAATCAGCCCCAGCATTTT	CASSLSGTYSNQPQHF